What follows are 3 T cell receptor beta chains derived from one specimen sequenced in a study of shared clonotypes between healthy human individuals. Clones were sequenced by immunoSEQ multiplex PCR, and TCRdb holds only the in-frame ones, with some missing. This sample has more than 500,000 clones, with 95% found just once. CD45RO-negative, CCR7-positively selected cells formed the naive CD8 fraction, excluding terminally differentiated effector memory CD45RA+ cells. The sequenced sample consisted of naive CD8+ T cells sorted from blood. These receptor sequences come from a woman in her twenties or thirties in good health.

This chain connects TRBV6-1 to TRBJ1-5, with D perhaps TRBD1 (5 bases). V lost 0 bases and J lost 3, with 9 bases in between. Germline assignment: CDR1 MNHNS and CDR2 SASEGT. The CDR3 loop spans 15 amino acids. Here the CDR3 DNA reads TGTGCCAGCAGTGAAGCGGCAGGGCTCAATCAGCCCCAGCATTTT. Translated: CASSEAAGLNQPQHF.

This chain uses TRBV13 with TRBJ2-1, with 10 bases matching TRBD2. This CDR3 comprises 14 residues. Germline CDR1 and CDR2: PRHDT and FYEKMQ (reference sequence). Unmatched junction bases numbered 4, after V lost 5 bases and J lost 6 bases. The DNA for the CDR3 is TGTGCCAGCAGCGGAGGACTAGCGGTCAATGAGCAGTTCTTC. Protein sequence: CASSGGLAVNEQFF.

This sequence joins TRBV27 and TRBJ2-1; TRBD2 matches at 8 bases. The germline V gene has CDR1 MNHEY and CDR2 SMNVEV (reference sequence). Unmatched junction bases numbered 11, after V lost 6 bases and J lost 4 bases. The CDR3 consists of 16 residues. Here the CDR3 reads CASSATSGLYYNEQFF. CDR3 in DNA: TGTGCCAGCAGCGCCACTAGCGGCCTCTATTACAATGAGCAGTTCTTC.